This TCR beta chain is from a study of cytomegalovirus exposure and HLA in healthy donors. PCR used 60 Vbeta primers and 13 Jbeta primers. Assay: immunoSEQ multiplex PCR; the TCRdb copy retains only in-frame clones and omits some. The sample lists 90,000 to 100,000 clones, 65% to 85% occurring once. Comment on this clone: Its antigen is not known.

The CDR3 runs to 14 residues. Trimming removed 4 bases from V and 2 bases from J, with 9 bases in between. Germline CDR1 is LNHDA and CDR2 is SQIVND (reference sequence). Study outcomes and limitations: TCR beta V segments were, for the most part, productive about 87% or about 30% of the time in an earlier analysis.

The J gene is TRBJ1-5, the V gene TRBV19; D uncertain. Material: PBMCs. The TCR originated in a woman in her fifties or sixties in good health and CMV-seropositive. CDR3 amino acids: CASSTGFGNQPQHF. In DNA, the CDR3 is TGTGCCAGTAGTACGGGGTTTGGCAATCAGCCCCAGCATTTT.